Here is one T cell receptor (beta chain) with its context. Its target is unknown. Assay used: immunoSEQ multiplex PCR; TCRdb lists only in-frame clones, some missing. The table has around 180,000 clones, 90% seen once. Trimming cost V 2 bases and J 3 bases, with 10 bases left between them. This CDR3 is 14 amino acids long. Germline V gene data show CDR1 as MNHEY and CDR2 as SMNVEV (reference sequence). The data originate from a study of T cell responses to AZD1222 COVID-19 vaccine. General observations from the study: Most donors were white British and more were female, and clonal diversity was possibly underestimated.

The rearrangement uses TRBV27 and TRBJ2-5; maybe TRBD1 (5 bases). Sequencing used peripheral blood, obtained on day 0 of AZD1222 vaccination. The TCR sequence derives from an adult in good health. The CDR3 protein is CASSLRGREETQYF. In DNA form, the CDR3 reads TGTGCCAGCAGTTTAAGGGGCCGTGAAGAGACCCAGTACTTC.